These 3 T cell receptor beta chains came from one sample sequenced in a study of blood T cells in healthy people across ages. The second PCR ran 7 to 11 cycles with a sample-barcoded 5' primer and J-beta primers. TCRdb fed the 5' RACE reads into MiXCR, producing one record per CDR3 protein. In the table there are approximately 810,000 distinct CDR3 sequences, 25% to 30% of which are singletons. The sample taken for sequencing was blood. The receptors originated from a woman older than 75 in good health.

For this clonotype: This may arise from a read error, as a much more abundant clone is one base away. The V call is TRBV4-3, the J call TRBJ1-4, with unresolved D. The V end lost 0 bases, the J end lost 6 bases, and 14 bases lay between the germline ends. CDR3 length: 16 residues. CDR1 LGHNA and CDR2 YSLEER come from the germline V gene. The CDR3 is CASSQDFPLGDEKLFF. The CDR3 DNA is TGCGCCAGCAGCCAAGATTTTCCCCTAGGAGATGAAAAACTGTTTTTT.

This clonotype was seen a handful of times. A read error may explain this, as a much larger clone is one base away. The V and J genes are TRBV7-2 and TRBJ2-5; a weak D match, TRBD1 (5 bases). Trimming took off 5 bases at V and 11 bases at J, with 24 bases between the two ends. The germline V gene encodes CDR1 SGHTA and CDR2 FQGNSA. This CDR3 spans 15 amino acids. The CDR3 region has the DNA TGTGCCAGCAGCCCTTTGACAGTAGGGTACAATGAGCAGTACTTC. Translated: CASSPLTVGYNEQYF. The full variable domain, with the rest looked up from reference TRBV7-2 and TRBJ2-5, is GAGVSQSPSNKVTEKGKDVELRCDPISGHTALYWYRQSLGQGLEFLIYFQGNSAPDKSGLPSDRFSAERTGGSVSTLTIQRTQQEDSAVYLCASSPLTVGYNEQYFGPGTRLLVL.

This clonotype has a handful of counts. The chain combines TRBV27 with TRBJ2-1, with 8 nucleotides matching TRBD1. Germline CDR1 reads MNHEY; CDR2 reads SMNVEV (reference sequence). Unmatched junction bases numbered 9, after V lost 4 bases and J lost 4 bases. CDR3 length: 16 residues. The chain's CDR3 is CASSYNRDRIYNEQFF. CDR3 DNA: TGTGCCAGCAGTTACAACCGGGACAGGATATACAATGAGCAGTTCTTC.